This T cell receptor (beta chain) originates from a study of post-analysis software for immune sequencing data. Study results and limitations: Diversity measured as normalized Chao1 was significantly lower in multiple sclerosis patients than in controls.

In its sample, this clonotype was seen once. Antigen specificity is unknown. The TCR beta cDNA libraries carried unique molecular identifiers. TCRdb re-called the PCR reads with MiXCR, one entry per CDR3 protein. The sample carries roughly 400,000 distinct CDR3 sequences, about 40% recorded once. The sequencing sample was made of blood. This receptor was obtained from a girl aged 2 to 10 with multiple sclerosis.

The CDR3 spells CASSFTSYGYTF. For the CDR3, the DNA is TGTGCCAGCAGCTTTACGAGCTATGGCTACACCTTC. V and J are TRBV7-8 and TRBJ1-2; D is ambiguous. V shed 3 bases and J shed 4 bases, with 6 bases lying between them. The CDR3 is 12 residues long. Germline V gene sequence: CDR1 SGHVS, CDR2 FQNEAQ.